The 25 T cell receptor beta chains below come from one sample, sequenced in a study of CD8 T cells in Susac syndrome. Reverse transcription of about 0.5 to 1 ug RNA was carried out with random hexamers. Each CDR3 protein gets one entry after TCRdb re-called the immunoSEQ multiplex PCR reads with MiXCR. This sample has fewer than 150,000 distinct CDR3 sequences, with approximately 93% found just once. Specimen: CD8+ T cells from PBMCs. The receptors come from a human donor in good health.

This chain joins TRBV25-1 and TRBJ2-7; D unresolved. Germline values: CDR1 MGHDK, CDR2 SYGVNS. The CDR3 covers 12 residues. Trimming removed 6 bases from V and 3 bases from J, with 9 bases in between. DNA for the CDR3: TGTGCCAGCAGAAGTGACGTCTACGAGCAGTACTTC. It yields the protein CASRSDVYEQYF.

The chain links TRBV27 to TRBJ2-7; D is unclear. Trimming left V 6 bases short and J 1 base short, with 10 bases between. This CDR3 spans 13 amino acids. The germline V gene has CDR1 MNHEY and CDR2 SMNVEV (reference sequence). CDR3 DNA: TGTGCCAGCAGACCGAGGATGTCCTACGAGCAGTACTTC. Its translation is CASRPRMSYEQYF.

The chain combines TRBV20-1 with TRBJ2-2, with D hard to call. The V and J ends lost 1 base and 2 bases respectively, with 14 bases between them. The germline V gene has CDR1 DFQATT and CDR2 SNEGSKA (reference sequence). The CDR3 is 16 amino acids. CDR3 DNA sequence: TGCAGTGCTAGAGCGTCCCCCGAAGTTAACACCGGGGAGCTGTTTTTT. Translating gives CSARASPEVNTGELFF.

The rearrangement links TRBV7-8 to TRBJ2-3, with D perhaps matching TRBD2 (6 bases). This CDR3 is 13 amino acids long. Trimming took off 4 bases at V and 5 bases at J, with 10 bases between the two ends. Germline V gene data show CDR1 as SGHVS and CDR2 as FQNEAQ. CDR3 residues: CASSSSEGDTQYF. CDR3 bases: TGTGCCAGCAGCTCCTCGGAGGGAGATACGCAGTATTTT. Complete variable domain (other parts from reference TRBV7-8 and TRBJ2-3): GAGVSQSPRYKVAKRGQDVALRCDPISGHVSLFWYQQALGQGPEFLTYFQNEAQLDKSGLPSDRFFAERPEGSVSTLKIQRTQQEDSAVYLCASSSSEGDTQYFGPGTRLTVL.

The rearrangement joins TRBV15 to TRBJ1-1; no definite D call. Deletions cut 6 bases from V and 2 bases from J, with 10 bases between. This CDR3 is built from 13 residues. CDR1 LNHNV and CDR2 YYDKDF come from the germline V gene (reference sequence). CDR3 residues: CATSPGYNTEAFF. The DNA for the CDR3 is TGTGCCACCAGTCCCGGATACAACACTGAAGCTTTCTTT.

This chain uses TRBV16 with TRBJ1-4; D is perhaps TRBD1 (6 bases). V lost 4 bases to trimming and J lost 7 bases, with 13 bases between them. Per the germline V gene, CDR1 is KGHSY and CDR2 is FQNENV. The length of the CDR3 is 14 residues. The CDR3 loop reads CASSLDSEGEKLFF. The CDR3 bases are TGTGCCAGCAGCCTGGACAGTGAAGGTGAAAAACTGTTTTTT.

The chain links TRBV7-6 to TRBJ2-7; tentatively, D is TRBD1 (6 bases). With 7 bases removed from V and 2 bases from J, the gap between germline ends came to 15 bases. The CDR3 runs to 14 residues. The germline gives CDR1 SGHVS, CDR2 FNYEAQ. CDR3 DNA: TGTGCCAGCACCCCCGGGCAGGGGCCCTACGAGCAGTACTTC. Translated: CASTPGQGPYEQYF.

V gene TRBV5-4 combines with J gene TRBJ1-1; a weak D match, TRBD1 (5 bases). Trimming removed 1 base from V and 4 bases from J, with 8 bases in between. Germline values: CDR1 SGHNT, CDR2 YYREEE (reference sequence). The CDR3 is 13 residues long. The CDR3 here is CASSLQGSTEAFF. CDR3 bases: TGTGCCAGCAGCTTGCAGGGCAGCACTGAAGCTTTCTTT.

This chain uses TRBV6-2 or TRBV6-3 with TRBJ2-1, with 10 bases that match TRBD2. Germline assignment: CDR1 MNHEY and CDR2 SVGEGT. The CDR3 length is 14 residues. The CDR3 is CATSSSGRGLEQFF. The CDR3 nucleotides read TGTGCTACTAGTTCCAGCGGGAGGGGGCTTGAGCAGTTCTTC.

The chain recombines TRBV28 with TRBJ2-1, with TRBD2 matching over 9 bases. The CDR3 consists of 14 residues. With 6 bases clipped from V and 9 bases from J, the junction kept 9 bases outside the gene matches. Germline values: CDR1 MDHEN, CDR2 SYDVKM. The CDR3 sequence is CASSISGSTGEQFF. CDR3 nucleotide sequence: TGTGCCAGCAGCATTAGCGGGAGTACGGGTGAGCAGTTCTTC.

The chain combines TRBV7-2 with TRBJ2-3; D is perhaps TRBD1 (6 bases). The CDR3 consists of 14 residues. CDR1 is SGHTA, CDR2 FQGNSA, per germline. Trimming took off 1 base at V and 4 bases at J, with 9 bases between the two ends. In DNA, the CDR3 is TGTGCCAGCAGCTTAGTAGGGGGACCAGATACGCAGTATTTT. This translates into CASSLVGGPDTQYF.

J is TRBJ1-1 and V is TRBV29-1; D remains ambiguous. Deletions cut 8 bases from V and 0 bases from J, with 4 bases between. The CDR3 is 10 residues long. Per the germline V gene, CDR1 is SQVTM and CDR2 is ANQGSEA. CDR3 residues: CSIMNTEAFF. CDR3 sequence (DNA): TGCAGCATTATGAACACTGAAGCTTTCTTT.

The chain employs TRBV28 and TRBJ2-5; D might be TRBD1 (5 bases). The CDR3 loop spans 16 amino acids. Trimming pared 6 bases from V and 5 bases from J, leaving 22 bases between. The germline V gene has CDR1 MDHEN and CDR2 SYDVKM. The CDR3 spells CASRPLSDRAIETQYF. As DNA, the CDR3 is TGTGCCAGCAGGCCCCTCTCCGACAGAGCAATTGAGACCCAGTACTTC.

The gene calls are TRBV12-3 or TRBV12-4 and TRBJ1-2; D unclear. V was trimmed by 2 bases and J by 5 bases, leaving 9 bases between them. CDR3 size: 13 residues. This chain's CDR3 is CASSLFSSYGYTF. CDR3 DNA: TGTGCCAGCAGTTTATTCTCCTCTTATGGCTACACCTTC.

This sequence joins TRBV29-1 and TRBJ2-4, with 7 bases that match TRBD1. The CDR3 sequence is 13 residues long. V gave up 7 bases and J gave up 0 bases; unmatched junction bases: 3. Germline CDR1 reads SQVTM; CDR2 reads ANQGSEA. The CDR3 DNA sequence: TGCAGCGATACAGGGGAAGCCAAAAACATTCAGTACTTC. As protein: CSDTGEAKNIQYF.

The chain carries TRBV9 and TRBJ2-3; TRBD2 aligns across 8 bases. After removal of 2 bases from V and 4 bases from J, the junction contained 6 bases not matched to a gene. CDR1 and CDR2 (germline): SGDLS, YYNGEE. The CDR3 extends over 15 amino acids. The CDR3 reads CASSVSGIGPDTQYF. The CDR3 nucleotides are TGTGCCAGCAGCGTTAGCGGGATCGGACCAGATACGCAGTATTTT.

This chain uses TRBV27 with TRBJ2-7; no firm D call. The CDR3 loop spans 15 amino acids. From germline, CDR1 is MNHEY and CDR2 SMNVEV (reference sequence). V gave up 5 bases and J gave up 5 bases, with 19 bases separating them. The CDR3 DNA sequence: TGTGCCAGCAGTCCCCAGGTTGCGTCGGTCCACGAGCAGTACTTC. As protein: CASSPQVASVHEQYF.

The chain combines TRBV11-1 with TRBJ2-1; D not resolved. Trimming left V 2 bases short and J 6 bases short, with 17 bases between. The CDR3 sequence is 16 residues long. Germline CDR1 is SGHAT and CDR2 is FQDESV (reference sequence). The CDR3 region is CASSLTITIPFNEQFF. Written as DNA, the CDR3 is TGTGCCAGCAGCTTAACAATCACGATCCCTTTCAATGAGCAGTTCTTC.

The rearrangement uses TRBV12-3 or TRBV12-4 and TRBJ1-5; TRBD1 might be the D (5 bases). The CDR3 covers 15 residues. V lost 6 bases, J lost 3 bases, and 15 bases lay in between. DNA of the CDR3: TGTGCCAGCAGCCTCGGACAAGGGGTCAATCAGCCCCAGCATTTT. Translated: CASSLGQGVNQPQHF.

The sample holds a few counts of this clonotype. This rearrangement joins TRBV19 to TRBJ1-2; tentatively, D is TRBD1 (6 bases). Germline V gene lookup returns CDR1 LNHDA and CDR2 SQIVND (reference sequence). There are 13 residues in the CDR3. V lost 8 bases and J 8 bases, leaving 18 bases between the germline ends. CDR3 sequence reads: CASQTGTFDGYTF. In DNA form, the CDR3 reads TGTGCCAGTCAAACAGGGACTTTCGACGGCTACACCTTC.

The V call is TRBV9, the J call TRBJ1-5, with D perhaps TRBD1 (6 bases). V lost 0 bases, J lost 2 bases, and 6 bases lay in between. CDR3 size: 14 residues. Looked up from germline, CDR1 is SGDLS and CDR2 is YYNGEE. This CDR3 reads CASSVAGGNQPQHF. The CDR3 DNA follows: TGTGCCAGCAGCGTAGCAGGGGGCAATCAGCCCCAGCATTTT.

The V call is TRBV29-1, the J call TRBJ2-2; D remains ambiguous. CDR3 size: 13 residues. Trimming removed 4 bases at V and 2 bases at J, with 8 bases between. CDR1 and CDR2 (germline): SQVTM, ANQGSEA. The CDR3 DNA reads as TGCAGCGTTGTCCCAGATAACACCGGGGAGCTGTTTTTT. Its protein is CSVVPDNTGELFF.

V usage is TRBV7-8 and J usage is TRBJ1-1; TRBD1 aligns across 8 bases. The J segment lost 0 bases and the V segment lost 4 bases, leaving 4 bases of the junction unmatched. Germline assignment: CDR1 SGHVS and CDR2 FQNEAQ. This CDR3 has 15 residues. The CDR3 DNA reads TGTGCCAGCAGCTCGAACAGGGGGATGAACACTGAAGCTTTCTTT. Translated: CASSSNRGMNTEAFF.

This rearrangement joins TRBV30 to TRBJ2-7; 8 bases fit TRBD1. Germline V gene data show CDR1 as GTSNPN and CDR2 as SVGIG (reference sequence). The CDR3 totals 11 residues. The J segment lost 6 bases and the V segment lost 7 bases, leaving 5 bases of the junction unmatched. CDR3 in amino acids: CASGGLGEQYF. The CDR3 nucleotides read TGTGCCTCAGGGGGCTTGGGCGAGCAGTACTTC.

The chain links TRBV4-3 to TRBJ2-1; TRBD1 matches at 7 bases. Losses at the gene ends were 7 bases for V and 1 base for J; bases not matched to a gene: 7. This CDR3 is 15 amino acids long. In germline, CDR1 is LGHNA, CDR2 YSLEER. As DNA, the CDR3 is TGCGCCAGCACCCCCGGGACAGTATCCTACAATGAGCAGTTCTTC. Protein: CASTPGTVSYNEQFF.